Described below is a single TCR beta chain sequence and its context. Followed over time, Seattle patients had been enrolled while infection was active. These data come from a study of blood T cell repertoires in COVID-19. Study overall: Whether acute or convalescent, the COVID-19 samples came from the United States, Italy and Spain. Sources were T cells, B-cell-depleted T cells, or PBMCs; the material itself was cDNA or gDNA.

Authors' data handling: The assay estimated nucleated cells by amplifying reference gene primers. This table comes from immunoSEQ multiplex PCR, and its TCRdb copy is limited to in-frame clones, with some not included. The DNA was the basis for D and trimming; V, J and clone size are from that table. The profile shows about 40,000 clones, 87% of them singletons. This CDR3 has 14 amino acids. The germline gives CDR1 SEHNR, CDR2 FQNEAQ (reference sequence). V trimming: 5 bases; J trimming: 7 bases; junction bases outside the gene matches: 7. Sequenced sample: peripheral blood. The rearrangement uses TRBV7-9 and TRBJ1-5; 8 nucleotides align to TRBD1. The source is a man in his fifties or sixties with COVID-19, enrolled during active disease. The CDR3, as DNA: TGTGCCAGCAGCCAGACAGGGGTCGGACAGCCCCAGCATTTT. Residues: CASSQTGVGQPQHF.